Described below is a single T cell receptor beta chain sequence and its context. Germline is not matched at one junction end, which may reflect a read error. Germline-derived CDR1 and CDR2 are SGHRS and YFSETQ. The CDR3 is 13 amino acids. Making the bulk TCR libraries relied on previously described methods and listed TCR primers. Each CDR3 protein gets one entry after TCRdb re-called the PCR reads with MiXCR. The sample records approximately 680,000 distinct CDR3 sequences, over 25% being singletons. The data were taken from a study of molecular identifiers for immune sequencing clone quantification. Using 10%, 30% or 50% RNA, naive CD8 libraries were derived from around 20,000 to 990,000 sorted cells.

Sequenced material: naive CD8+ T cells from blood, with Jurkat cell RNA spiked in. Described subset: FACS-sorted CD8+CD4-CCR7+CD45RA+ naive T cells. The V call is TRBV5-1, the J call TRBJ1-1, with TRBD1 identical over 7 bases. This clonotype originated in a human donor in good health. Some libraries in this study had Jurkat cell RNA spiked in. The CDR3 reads CASSLQGYTKAFF. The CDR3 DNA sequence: TGCGCCAGCAGCTTACAGGGGTACACTAAAGCTTTCTTT.